The present TCR beta chain was sequenced within a study of OX40 agonist ivuxolimab in advanced cancers. At the level of the study: The patients' treatment was ivuxolimab, an agonistic anti-OX40 (CD134) antibody. Every 2 weeks, patients received ivuxolimab intravenously, dosed at 0.01 to 10 mg/kg.

TCRdb keeps only in-frame clones here, not all; method: immunoSEQ multiplex PCR. The data contain fewer than 100,000 clones, about four fifths of them seen just once; the ten biggest clones take up roughly 1.5%. The CDR3 has 16 amino acids. J was trimmed by 5 bases and V by 4 bases; bases with no gene match: 12. Germline CDR1 reads SGHTA; CDR2 reads FQGNSA. The receptor's source is an adult with an advanced solid tumor such as melanoma, head and neck, liver or kidney cancer. The chain has TRBV7-2 and TRBJ2-7, with TRBD1 matching over 9 bases. The sequenced sample was CD4+ or CD8+ T cells sorted from blood, obtained in a trial of the OX40 agonist ivuxolimab. The CDR3 bases are TGTGCCAGCAGCTCTCAAGGGGGACAGGGAAGCCACGAGCAGTACTTC. Translating gives CASSSQGGQGSHEQYF.